This T cell receptor (beta chain) was sequenced during a study of cytomegalovirus exposure and HLA in healthy donors. Overall study results and limits: Researchers reported in a later analysis that a missense DCLRE1C variant was tied to TCR beta V- and J-gene trimming. Reports state that TCR beta sequences accurately predicted most subjects' HLA-A and HLA-B alleles. In presence/absence analyses, roughly uniform sequencing depth across donors was assumed. Some TCR beta chains (roughly 150 of them) were listed as cytomegalovirus-associated.

Both 60 Vbeta primers and 13 Jbeta primers went into the PCR. The table came from immunoSEQ multiplex PCR; TCRdb's copy has only in-frame clones and leaves some out. This table holds some 130,000 clones, 70% to 75% found once. Of note for this clone: As yet, its antigen is unknown.

CDR3 length equals 14 residues. Germline V CDR1 and CDR2: SEHNR, FQNEAQ (reference sequence). The J segment lost 2 bases and the V segment lost 0 bases, leaving 1 base of the junction unmatched. The sample comprised PBMCs. The receptor was derived from a male donor in good health and CMV-seronegative. V is TRBV7-9 and J is TRBJ2-7; TRBD1 agrees at 7 bases. The CDR3 sequence is CASSLAGTAYEQYF. The CDR3 coding sequence is TGTGCCAGCAGCTTAGCCGGGACAGCCTACGAGCAGTACTTC.